The rows below give T cell receptor beta chains drawn from one sample of a study of shared clonotypes between healthy human individuals. The data were produced by immunoSEQ multiplex PCR, yet TCRdb's version contains in-frame clones alone and is incomplete. The data contain roughly 550,000 clones, roughly 96% of them seen just once; the ten biggest clones take up less than 0.13%. The specimen sequenced was naive CD8+ T cells sorted from blood. The receptor source for this set is a woman in her 30s in good health. Both conserved end residues are part of each CDR3. A D gene is named only where the DNA matches it firmly. Expanded clones get a size class; other rows say once, few or many, or leave the size out.

j_gene: TRBJ2-5; v_gene: TRBV11-2; d_gene: NA; abundance: NA; CDR3nt: TGTGCCAGCAGCTTAGGCCAAGGGGACCTACAAGAGACCCAGTACTTC; CDR3aa: CASSLGQGDLQETQYF
j_gene: TRBJ2-5; v_gene: TRBV14; d_gene: NA; abundance: NA; CDR3nt: TGTGCCAGCAGCGAATGGGGAAGGGTTGAGACCCAGTACTTC; CDR3aa: CASSEWGRVETQYF
j_gene: TRBJ2-2; v_gene: TRBV28; d_gene: TRBD1; abundance: NA; CDR3nt: TGTGCCAGCAGTTTGAGCGGAATAGGGACAGTGAACACCGGGGAGCTGTTTTTT; CDR3aa: CASSLSGIGTVNTGELFF
j_gene: TRBJ2-7; v_gene: TRBV19; d_gene: TRBD1; abundance: NA; CDR3nt: TGTGCCAGTAGTGTCGGACAGGGCGGTGAGCAGTACTTC; CDR3aa: CASSVGQGGEQYF
j_gene: TRBJ2-3; v_gene: TRBV28; d_gene: TRBD2; abundance: NA; CDR3nt: TGTGCCAGCAGTTGGGGACTAGTCAAGACCACAGATACGCAGTATTTT; CDR3aa: CASSWGLVKTTDTQYF
j_gene: TRBJ2-7; v_gene: TRBV7-9; d_gene: NA; abundance: NA; CDR3nt: TGTGCCAGCAGCCGACCAAGCTCCTACGAGCAGTACTTC; CDR3aa: CASSRPSSYEQYF
j_gene: TRBJ2-2; v_gene: TRBV27; d_gene: TRBD2; abundance: NA; CDR3nt: TGTGCCAGCACAGGTAGCGGGACGGGCGGGGAGCTGTTTTTT; CDR3aa: CASTGSGTGGELFF
j_gene: TRBJ2-2; v_gene: TRBV4-1; d_gene: NA; abundance: NA; CDR3nt: TGCGCCAGCAGCCAAGGAGCAGGGCCGAACACCGGGGAGCTGTTTTTT; CDR3aa: CASSQGAGPNTGELFF
j_gene: TRBJ2-3; v_gene: TRBV9; d_gene: NA; abundance: NA; CDR3nt: TGTGCCAGCAGCGCAACTGGAGATACGCAGTATTTT; CDR3aa: CASSATGDTQYF
j_gene: TRBJ2-4; v_gene: TRBV22-1; d_gene: NA; abundance: NA; CDR3nt: TGTCCTGGGAGCGCACAGGGGGTAGCCAAAAACATTCAGTACTTC; CDR3aa: CPGSAQGVAKNIQYF
j_gene: TRBJ2-3; v_gene: TRBV2; d_gene: NA; abundance: NA; CDR3nt: TGTGCCAGCAGTGATGGAAGGGACTGGGGCTTAGATACGCAGTATTTT; CDR3aa: CASSDGRDWGLDTQYF
j_gene: TRBJ1-4; v_gene: TRBV13; d_gene: NA; abundance: NA; CDR3nt: TGTGCCAGCACCAACACTGGGGGGGCAACTAATGAAAAACTGTTTTTT; CDR3aa: CASTNTGGATNEKLFF
j_gene: TRBJ1-4; v_gene: TRBV2; d_gene: TRBD1; abundance: NA; CDR3nt: TGTGCCAGCAGGGCCGCGACAGGGGGTAGTGAAAAACTGTTTTTT; CDR3aa: CASRAATGGSEKLFF
j_gene: TRBJ2-5; v_gene: TRBV13; d_gene: TRBD2; abundance: NA; CDR3nt: TGTGCCAGCAGCCCTAGCGGCCAAGAGACCCAGTACTTC; CDR3aa: CASSPSGQETQYF
j_gene: TRBJ2-3; v_gene: TRBV11-2; d_gene: NA; abundance: NA; CDR3nt: TGTGCCAGCAGCTTAGGGGGCACAGATACGCAGTATTTT; CDR3aa: CASSLGGTDTQYF
j_gene: TRBJ2-5; v_gene: TRBV7-5; d_gene: NA; abundance: NA; CDR3nt: TGTGTCAGAAGCACCTCCCGGACTAGCGGGAAAAAGGAGACCCAGTACTTC; CDR3aa: CVRSTSRTSGKKETQYF
j_gene: TRBJ2-6; v_gene: TRBV29-1; d_gene: NA; abundance: NA; CDR3nt: TGCAGCGTTGAATCAGGGGACACACTCTCTGGGGCCAACGTCCTGACTTTC; CDR3aa: CSVESGDTLSGANVLTF
j_gene: TRBJ2-1; v_gene: TRBV7-9; d_gene: NA; abundance: NA; CDR3nt: TGTGCCAGCAGCAGTACTAGGAGCTCCTACAATGAGCAGTTCTTC; CDR3aa: CASSSTRSSYNEQFF
j_gene: TRBJ1-3; v_gene: TRBV11-2; d_gene: TRBD1; abundance: once; CDR3nt: TGTGCCAGCAGCCCACCGGACAGGACCTCTGGAAACACCATATATTTT; CDR3aa: CASSPPDRTSGNTIYF
j_gene: TRBJ2-5; v_gene: TRBV5-4; d_gene: NA; abundance: NA; CDR3nt: TGTGCCAGCAGCTTGGAGCGGGAAGAGACCCAGTACTTC; CDR3aa: CASSLEREETQYF
j_gene: TRBJ2-7; v_gene: TRBV27; d_gene: NA; abundance: NA; CDR3nt: TGTGCCAGCAGTGAGGGGTGGGCCTACGAGCAGTACTTC; CDR3aa: CASSEGWAYEQYF
j_gene: TRBJ2-1; v_gene: TRBV28; d_gene: TRBD1; abundance: NA; CDR3nt: TGTGCCAGCAGTTCCAGGGGGCAATTCGACAATGAGCAGTTCTTC; CDR3aa: CASSSRGQFDNEQFF
j_gene: TRBJ2-1; v_gene: TRBV6-1; d_gene: TRBD2; abundance: NA; CDR3nt: TGTGCCAGCAACCCTAGCGGAAGCTCCTACAATGAGCAGTTCTTC; CDR3aa: CASNPSGSSYNEQFF
j_gene: TRBJ1-1; v_gene: TRBV30; d_gene: NA; abundance: few; CDR3nt: TGTGCCTGGGAGTACTGGGGCACTGAAGCTTTCTTT; CDR3aa: CAWEYWGTEAFF
j_gene: TRBJ2-1; v_gene: TRBV7-9; d_gene: NA; abundance: NA; CDR3nt: TGTGCCAGCAGCTTAGCGCGCAGCGGAGGTAATGAGCAGTTCTTC; CDR3aa: CASSLARSGGNEQFF
j_gene: TRBJ2-7; v_gene: TRBV5-1; d_gene: NA; abundance: once; CDR3nt: TGCGCCAGCAGCTTGGGGGCGGACTCCTCCTACGAGCAGTACTTC; CDR3aa: CASSLGADSSYEQYF
j_gene: TRBJ2-7; v_gene: TRBV28; d_gene: TRBD1; abundance: NA; CDR3nt: TGTGCCAGCAGCCCCACCCATGGACAGGACTCCTACGAGCAGTACTTC; CDR3aa: CASSPTHGQDSYEQYF
j_gene: TRBJ2-1; v_gene: TRBV6-1; d_gene: NA; abundance: NA; CDR3nt: TGTGCCTCATGTCAGGACCTCAACTCCTACAATGAGCAGTTCTTC; CDR3aa: CASCQDLNSYNEQFF
j_gene: TRBJ2-7; v_gene: TRBV30; d_gene: TRBD2; abundance: once; CDR3nt: TGTGCCTGGAGTGGGACTAGCGGTTACGAGCAGTACTTC; CDR3aa: CAWSGTSGYEQYF
j_gene: TRBJ2-1; v_gene: TRBV4-1; d_gene: NA; abundance: NA; CDR3nt: TGCGCCAGCAGCCAAGGCCCGGGTCGTGTCCTCTCCTACAATGAGCAGTTCTTC; CDR3aa: CASSQGPGRVLSYNEQFF
j_gene: TRBJ2-5; v_gene: TRBV2; d_gene: NA; abundance: NA; CDR3nt: TGTGCCAGCAGTGAGTGGCGGACAGCTCAAGAGACCCAGTACTTC; CDR3aa: CASSEWRTAQETQYF
j_gene: TRBJ2-1; v_gene: TRBV4-1; d_gene: NA; abundance: NA; CDR3nt: TGCGCCAGCAGCCAAGATAAAGCTAGCACCGCCGGGGGTAGGAATGAGCAGTTCTTC; CDR3aa: CASSQDKASTAGGRNEQFF
j_gene: TRBJ2-2; v_gene: TRBV27; d_gene: TRBD2; abundance: NA; CDR3nt: TGTGCCAGCAGTTTCGGGCTAGCGGGAACCGGGGAGCTGTTTTTT; CDR3aa: CASSFGLAGTGELFF
j_gene: TRBJ2-1; v_gene: TRBV5-1; d_gene: NA; abundance: NA; CDR3nt: TGCGCCAGCAGCTTAGGGGACTCCCCCTACAATGAGCAGTTCTTC; CDR3aa: CASSLGDSPYNEQFF
j_gene: TRBJ2-7; v_gene: TRBV7-9; d_gene: NA; abundance: NA; CDR3nt: TGTGCCAGCAGCTTAGGGGGTAACTCCTACGAGCAGTACTTC; CDR3aa: CASSLGGNSYEQYF
j_gene: TRBJ2-7; v_gene: TRBV6-6; d_gene: NA; abundance: NA; CDR3nt: TGTGCCAGCAGCAACGACTACTACGAGCAGTACTTC; CDR3aa: CASSNDYYEQYF
j_gene: TRBJ2-7; v_gene: TRBV4-1; d_gene: TRBD2; abundance: NA; CDR3nt: TGCGCCAGCAGCCCTAGCGGGACCTACTACGAGCAGTACTTC; CDR3aa: CASSPSGTYYEQYF
j_gene: TRBJ2-1; v_gene: TRBV6-5; d_gene: TRBD1; abundance: once; CDR3nt: TGTGCCAGCATGGACAGGGATTCCTACAATGAGCAGTTCTTC; CDR3aa: CASMDRDSYNEQFF